This is a list of T cell receptor beta chains from one sample in a study of blood T cell repertoires in COVID-19. Libraries were prepared by immunoSEQ multiplex PCR; TCRdb keeps only in-frame clonotypes and omits some of them. Of more than 200,000 clones in the sample, 85% to 90% were seen once. The material sequenced was PBMCs or T cells enriched from blood (not recorded which). The receptor source for this set is a woman in her twenties or thirties who had recovered from COVID-19. The CDR3 runs from the conserved cysteine through the conserved F or W. A D gene is named only where the DNA matches it firmly. Not every row has a clone size; where given, it reads once, few, many or a size class.

TRBD1	TRBV9	TRBJ1-5	-	TGTGCCAGCAGCGTGGGACAGACCAATCAGCCCCAGCATTTT	CASSVGQTNQPQHF
-	TRBV28	TRBJ2-5	-	TGTGCCAGCAGTTTTTTTGGGGCAGGGGAGACCCAGTACTTC	CASSFFGAGETQYF
TRBD2	TRBV18	TRBJ2-7	-	TGTGCCAGCTCACCCGTCATCATCGGGGGCCTAGCGGGGGCCTACGAGCAGTACTTC	CASSPVIIGGLAGAYEQYF
TRBD2	TRBV6-5	TRBJ2-3	-	TGTGCCAGCAAGGGAGCGGGGGGGAGCACAGATACGCAGTATTTT	CASKGAGGSTDTQYF
-	TRBV9	TRBJ2-3	-	TGTGCCAGCAGCCTCATAGGGGACATAGATACGCAGTATTTT	CASSLIGDIDTQYF
-	TRBV28	TRBJ2-1	-	TGTGCCAGCAGCTCCCACCTTACATACAATGAGCAGTTCTTC	CASSSHLTYNEQFF
TRBD2	TRBV6-1	TRBJ2-1	-	TGTGCCAGCAGTGAAGCCCCTAGCGGGACCAATGAGCAGTTCTTC	CASSEAPSGTNEQFF
TRBD2	TRBV27	TRBJ2-7	-	TGTGCCAGCAGTTCTTACGGGAGGGCCTACGAGCAGTACTTC	CASSSYGRAYEQYF
-	TRBV12-3/TRBV12-4	TRBJ1-3	-	TGTGCCAGCAGTTTAGGGCTTGGAAACACCATATATTTT	CASSLGLGNTIYF
-	TRBV25-1	TRBJ1-6	-	TGTGCTAGCGCGCAGGTTAATGATTCACCCCTCCACTTT	CASAQVNDSPLHF
TRBD2	TRBV5-8	TRBJ2-7	-	TGTGCCAGCAGCTTGTACGCGGGAGGGCCAGGCGAGCAGTACTTC	CASSLYAGGPGEQYF
TRBD2	TRBV27	TRBJ2-7	-	TGTGCCAGCAGCTATAGCGGGAGTCTACTCTACGAGCAGTACTTC	CASSYSGSLLYEQYF
-	TRBV19	TRBJ1-1	few	TGTGCCAGTATGGACAGGAACACTGAAGCTTTCTTT	CASMDRNTEAFF
TRBD2	TRBV7-9	TRBJ2-7	-	TGTGCCAGCAGCCCAGAGGGACTAGCGGGAGGGGAGCAGTACTTC	CASSPEGLAGGEQYF
-	TRBV6-5	TRBJ1-1	-	TGTGCCAGCACCTATCACAGGGAGAACACTGAAGCTTTCTTT	CASTYHRENTEAFF
-	TRBV21-1	TRBJ1-1	-	TGTGCCAGCAGTCGGGGATACTTT	CASSRGYF
TRBD1	TRBV18	TRBJ2-7	once	TGTGCCAGCTCACCACAGGGACAGCCAACCTCCTACGAGCAGTACTTC	CASSPQGQPTSYEQYF
-	TRBV24-1	TRBJ2-5	-	TGTGCCACCAGTGACCCTGGACAGAGACAAGAGACCCAGTACTTC	CATSDPGQRQETQYF